This TCR beta chain was obtained from a study of cytomegalovirus exposure and HLA in healthy donors (dated by TCRdb to the late 2010s). Describing the broader study: According to an earlier analysis of several hundred of the donors, 150 million to 200 million T cells yielded over 100 million unique TCR beta sequences and about 300 Gb of sequence data. About 300 gigabases of sequencing data and tens of millions of unique TCR sequences were included in an early release covering roughly 600 HLA-typed donors. Among the roughly 400 genotyped donors, approximately 82% belonged to the genetic ancestry cluster associated with self-reported Caucasian donors. The study aimed to test whether cataloging public T cell receptors could reveal signatures of past pathogen exposure. The T cell repertoires of around 670 subjects were profiled by immunosequencing and related to cytomegalovirus serostatus. Besides the first cohort of hundreds of subjects, a separate validation cohort made up of 120 or so different subjects was used. High-throughput TCR immunosequencing, statistical association of individual TCRs with disease status, and machine learning were combined to predict cytomegalovirus infection status. To study patterns of TCR occurrence, a later analysis re-analyzed previously published TCR beta repertoires from hundreds of donors and added high-resolution HLA genotyping. Rather than using new phenotypic data, the later analysis identified candidate immune exposures from TCR beta sequences and from how often those sequences occurred across donors. An earlier analysis of 587 of the donors applied high-throughput TCR beta sequencing to assess whether each TCR beta V gene segment acted as functional or pseudogenic. Donor age, sex, ethnicity and CMV serostatus were collected together with the repertoire data. A later genetic analysis took genome-wide SNP genotypes for about three fifths of the 666 donors and used that subset as a discovery cohort. Every discovery cohort repertoire had been produced on one sequencing platform. HLA typing covered class I and class II loci at four-digit resolution. Typing coverage varied by locus: about 620-630 donors for A, B, C, DRB1 and DQB1; more than 500 for DQA1; some 610 for DPA1; under 490 for DPB1. A handful of DR-DQ haplotypes were handled as single units for association and clustering because linkage in the cohort was strong. Across 398 genotyped donors of the cohort, an average of approximately 200,000 unique TCR beta nucleotide sequences per donor were sequenced, and roughly 17% of those sequences were non-productive. What the authors observed across the whole study: For the cohort, immune exposure information was limited to CMV serostatus. A later genetic analysis associated a missense DCLRE1C variant with V-gene and J-gene trimming of TCR beta chains, and an independent cohort replicated the association. Because HLA typing was unavailable for some donors at each locus, only the typed subset was used in association tests. Cytomegalovirus status was reported to be diagnosed by the classifier with high specificity and sensitivity in both the original and validation cohorts. Most TCR sequences were seen in very few donors, while some public TCRs were found in many individuals. According to the authors, the approach could potentially be generalized to other disease states and immunological phenotypes. In an earlier analysis of approximately 590 of the donors, most TCR beta V segments were observed in productive rearrangements about 87% or about 30% of the time, broadly matching IMGT annotations. A group of highly shared sequence variants was considered likely to be a technical artifact of the sequencing pipeline. The earlier analysis of nearly 600 of the donors excluded fewer than 20 rarely observed V segments, including chromosome 9 orphons, because counts were too low. At a false discovery rate of 0.05, a later analysis linked around 15,000 TCR beta sequences to specific HLA alleles. Because the 87-base-pair reads could not distinguish some IMGT-functional V segments, including TRBV6-2 and TRBV6-3, those segments were excluded. According to a later genetic analysis, donors in an Asian-associated ancestry cluster had fewer N-insertions in productive TCRs than the approximately 610-donor mean. Three of the identified cytomegalovirus-associated TCR beta chains were confirmed in vitro to be specific for cytomegalovirus antigens. A later analysis found that most CMV-associated TCR beta chains appeared HLA-restricted, with HLA associations seemingly driven largely by CMV exposure. Several of the top co-occurrence clusters appeared to be linked to parvovirus B19, influenza, CMV and Epstein-Barr virus, according to a later analysis. A further reported finding was that TCR beta sequences accurately predicted the HLA-A and HLA-B alleles for most subjects in the first cohort. In a later analysis, HLA-associated TCR beta chains showed more clonal expansion and lower generation probabilities than non-associated chains that were equally common. When HLA alleles, especially DR and DQ, strongly co-occurred, TCR associations were difficult to assign to individual alleles. This cohort had only TCR beta chains sequenced, and the lack of alpha or paired-chain data limited which features could be detected. Correlated functional status among segregating V segments might be attributable to linkage disequilibrium, but an unknown experimental factor could not be ruled out. A later analysis found that TCR association rates varied across HLA loci, with DRB1 alleles showing the most associated TCRs and HLA-C alleles the fewest. The presence/absence analyses assumed that sequencing depth was roughly uniform across donors, and that assumption may not be true. The study listed 150 to 200 TCR beta chains as associated with cytomegalovirus.

The cohort was made up of approximately 670 healthy bone marrow donors. Cohort members were all nominally healthy when sampled, although unrecorded immune exposures were likely present. The donor tested CMV seropositive, placing the donor among the roughly 300 seropositive members of the cohort. Every donor gave a peripheral blood sample, and the peripheral blood mononuclear cells from that sample were used for TCR beta sequencing. Genomic DNA extraction from the blood cell samples was performed with the Qiagen DNeasy Blood Extraction Kit. As concerns this clone: The antigen this receptor binds is unknown. Per-base qualities were not stored, and no clone one base away is much larger.

For CDR1 and CDR2, the germline V gene (reference sequence) lists GTSNPN and SVGIG. Trimming takes 0 bases from V and 1 base from J, and the germline ends sit 10 bases apart. The CDR3 measures 15 amino acids from cysteine to phenylalanine. Only CDR3 DNA remains: 45 bases, in frame from the first base. Receptor libraries were prepared by the immunoSEQ multiplex PCR assay. A mixture of 60 forward primers for TCR Vbeta segments and 13 reverse primers for TCR Jbeta segments was used in the multiplex PCR. The CDR3 region of rearranged TCR beta genes was amplified from genomic DNA by a multiplex PCR assay. The amplified TCR beta libraries were sequenced on the Illumina HiSeq System as 87-base-pair reads. The study's processing was this. A later analysis counted about 82 million unique TCR beta chains across the 600 to 850 repertoires, and around 9.9 million of these chains were shared by at least two donors. Raw reads were error-corrected and collapsed into unique sequences with a nearest-neighbor algorithm that merged closely related sequences to remove PCR and sequencing errors. CDR3 sequences were aligned to IMGT reference sequences to assign V, D and J gene segments. Each retained sequence needed at least a six-nucleotide match to both a V gene segment and a J gene segment. A rearrangement counted as productive if the CDR3 had no stop codons and remained in frame with V and J, and every other rearrangement counted as non-productive. Following IMGT convention, CDR3 was defined as the stretch from the second conserved V-encoded cysteine up to the conserved J-encoded phenylalanine. In an earlier analysis of just under 600 of the donors, sequences lacking an unambiguous match to a single V gene segment were excluded. An earlier analysis of 450 to 650 of the donors called V segments functional above 56.7% productive rearrangements and segregating when the between-donor standard deviation exceeded 5%. A statistical classification framework was built for diagnosing cytomegalovirus status from the catalog of TCR beta chain sequences. V and J gene assignment, in a later analysis, came from comparing TCR nucleotide sequences with IMGT/GENE-DB human TR gene sequences. Using the TCRdist pipeline, a later analysis assigned CDR3 sequences along with most-parsimonious VDJ recombination scenarios. In a later analysis, every TCR beta chain was defined by the combination of its CDR3 amino acid sequence and its V-gene family, and reads without a unique V-gene family were dropped. As a way to deal with suspected cross-contamination and a sequencing artifact, a later analysis dropped roughly 600 nucleotide sequences that were highly shared and had low generation probability. For each public chain, a later analysis derived a clonal expansion index from normalized ranks of inferred template counts within each repertoire. Generation probabilities in a later analysis came from a VDJ recombination model fitted to out-of-frame rearrangements, and those results were checked against IGoR. Hypergeometric tests were used in a later analysis to score TCR-TCR, TCR-HLA and TCR-CMV co-occurrence, with a repertoire-size bias correction applied to the TCR pairs. False discovery rates were estimated in a later analysis by permuting HLA or CMV assignments 20 times. In a later analysis, co-occurring TCRs were grouped using DBSCAN, with TCRdist sequence similarity added in when clustering inside HLA-allele-positive subsets. Repertoires with fewer than 30,000 or more than 120,000 public chains, plus five repertoires with anomalous nucleotide sharing, were excluded from co-occurrence clustering. TCRdb re-hosts the immuneACCESS table, in-frame sequences only. Its copies lack some clones; in the studies checked, an unresolved V gene accounts for under half of them, and the cause for the rest is not known. The V and J calls and clone size come from that table; D and trimming were worked out from the DNA. The sample profile shows some 65,000 clones; almost 80% of them were found once. The ten largest clones take up about 2.9% of the sample.

The sample comprised PBMCs. The TCR was taken from a girl aged 5-17 years in good health and CMV-seropositive. The rearranged segments are TRBV30 and TRBJ1-3; 5 matching bases give a weak D call of TRBD1. The nucleotide sequence reads TGTGCCTGGAGTGTAAGACAGACATCTGGAAACACCATATATTTT. Its protein product is CAWSVRQTSGNTIYF.